The 4 T cell receptor beta chains in this list originate from one sample, sequenced in a study of blood T cell repertoires in COVID-19 (dated by TCRdb to about 2020). The library was prepared using the immunoSEQ multiplex PCR assay. As stored in TCRdb, this immuneACCESS dataset retains in-frame rearrangements with V and J assigned. A fraction of the clones does not appear; measured against another copy, unresolved V genes explain less than half of the discrepancy, and the remainder lacks a known reason. The sample table holds 250,000 or so clones, of which 90% to 95% were seen once. Of the sample, more than 1% is held by the ten largest clones. Sequenced input: PBMCs or T cells enriched from blood (not recorded which). These receptors were obtained from a human donor in a cohort exposed to, infected with or recovered from COVID-19 (not recorded which). The donor label of this sample is uncertain.

This sequence joins TRBV28 and TRBJ1-1; TRBD1 is a possible D gene (6 bases). CDR3 length: 13 amino acids. Trimming stripped 5 bases from V and 8 bases from J, with 15 bases between. Per germline, CDR1 MDHEN and CDR2 SYDVKM. This CDR3 is CASSRGLQGEAFF. DNA for the CDR3: TGTGCCAGCAGTAGGGGTTTACAGGGAGAAGCTTTCTTT.

V gene TRBV28 combines with J gene TRBJ2-5; no reliable D call. CDR1 MDHEN and CDR2 SYDVKM come from the germline V gene. This CDR3 region has 13 residues. Deletions cut 6 bases from V and 5 bases from J, with 13 bases between. The CDR3 protein is CASRPPGLETQYF. As DNA, the CDR3 is TGTGCCAGCAGGCCGCCGGGTTTGGAGACCCAGTACTTC. The whole variable domain, remainder taken from reference TRBV28 and TRBJ2-5, is DVKVTQSSRYLVKRTGEKVFLECVQDMDHENMFWYRQDPGLGLRLIYFSYDVKMKEKGDIPEGYSVSREKKERFSLILESASTNQTSMYLCASRPPGLETQYFGPGTRLLVL.

The chain is built from TRBV7-9 and TRBJ2-7; TRBD1 agrees at 8 bases. V was clipped by 1 base and J by 0 bases; unmatched bases: 2. CDR1 and CDR2 (germline): SEHNR, FQNEAQ (reference sequence). This CDR3 has 15 residues. The CDR3 sequence is CASSLGQGISYEQYF. Here the CDR3 DNA reads TGTGCCAGCAGCTTAGGACAGGGGATCTCCTACGAGCAGTACTTC. The full variable domain, rest sourced from reference TRBV7-9 and TRBJ2-7, is DTGVSQNPRHKITKRGQNVTFRCDPISEHNRLYWYRQTLGQGPEFLTYFQNEAQLEKSRLLSDRFSAERPKGSFSTLEIQRTEQGDSAMYLCASSLGQGISYEQYFGPGTRLTVT.

This chain joins TRBV4-2 and TRBJ2-3, with 9 bases matching TRBD2. V was clipped by 3 bases and J by 4 bases; unmatched bases: 17. The germline V gene has CDR1 LGHNA and CDR2 YNFKEQ. The CDR3 contains 19 residues. In DNA form, the CDR3 reads TGTGCCAGCAGCCACTATCATAGGGGCGGGGGGGAAAGGGCAGATACGCAGTATTTT. Encoded protein: CASSHYHRGGGERADTQYF.